This section outlines one T cell receptor (beta chain) sequence together with its context. Its antigen is currently unknown. These data originate in a study of CD8 T cell repertoires and HIV-1 epitope variants. Study-level information: T cells were stimulated with Twenty-five Gag and Nef peptides separately. Controls included no peptide, Ebola AY9 epitope, and a CMV, EBV, flu pool. Epitopes were three Gag families plus Nef HW9 and YT9. Enriched T cells were co-cultured with equal autologous T cell-negative cells.

Per the germline V gene, CDR1 is SGHKS and CDR2 is YYEKEE (reference sequence). The CDR3 spans 15 residues. Trimming took 0 bases from V and 0 from J, leaving 7 bases between them. Generated by immunoSEQ multiplex PCR, the TCRdb table keeps only in-frame clones and is missing some. The sample has around 5,400 clones, 65% to 80% seen once. V and J are TRBV5-5 and TRBJ1-3; D call uncertain. The clonotype comes from a male donor with HIV. The material sequenced was cultured CD8+ T cells derived from PBMCs. CDR3 amino acids: CASSLDVYSGNTIYF. Written as DNA, the CDR3 is TGTGCCAGCAGCTTGGACGTTTACTCTGGAAACACCATATATTTT.